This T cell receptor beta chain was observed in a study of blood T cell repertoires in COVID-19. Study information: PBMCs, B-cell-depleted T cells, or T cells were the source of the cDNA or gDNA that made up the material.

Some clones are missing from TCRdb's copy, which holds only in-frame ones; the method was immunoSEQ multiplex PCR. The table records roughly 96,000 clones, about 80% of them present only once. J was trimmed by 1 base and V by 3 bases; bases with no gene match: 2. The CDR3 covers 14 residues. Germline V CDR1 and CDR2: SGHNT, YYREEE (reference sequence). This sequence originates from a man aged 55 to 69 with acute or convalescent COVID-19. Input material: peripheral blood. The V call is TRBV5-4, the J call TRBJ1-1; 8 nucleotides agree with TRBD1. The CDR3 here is CASSWDRRNTEAFF. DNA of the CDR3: TGTGCCAGCAGCTGGGACAGGCGGAACACTGAAGCTTTCTTT.